These 8 T cell receptor beta chains came from one sample sequenced in a study of blood T cell repertoires in COVID-19. Clones were read by immunoSEQ multiplex PCR, and TCRdb kept only the in-frame ones, dropping some. The table records roughly 200,000 clones, 75% to 90% of them present only once. Sequenced input: PBMCs or T cells enriched from blood (not recorded which). The receptors stem from a woman under 40 who had been exposed to COVID-19.

This chain connects TRBV9 to TRBJ1-2; D remains ambiguous. Trimming removed 0 bases from V and 6 bases from J, with 9 bases in between. The CDR3 runs 13 residues. Per germline, CDR1 SGDLS and CDR2 YYNGEE. In DNA form, the CDR3 reads TGTGCCAGCAGCGTAGGGGCCAAGAATGGCTACACCTTC. Its protein product is CASSVGAKNGYTF.

The chain couples TRBV3-1 (or the pseudogene TRBV3-2) to TRBJ2-1; D might be TRBD2 (6 bases). The CDR3 has 15 residues. Trimming removed 1 base at V and 3 bases at J, with 10 bases between. Germline CDR1 is LGHDT and CDR2 is YNNKEL (reference sequence). CDR3: CASSQASGDYNEQFF. The CDR3 DNA is TGTGCCAGCAGCCAAGCATCGGGAGACTACAATGAGCAGTTCTTC.

This clone was observed a handful of times. The rearrangement links TRBV6-6 to TRBJ1-1; 7 nucleotides agree with TRBD1. Germline V gives CDR1 MNHNY, CDR2 SVGAGI (reference sequence). The CDR3 is 14 residues long. Trimming at V came to 2 bases and at J to 8 bases, leaving 8 bases not matched to a gene. The CDR3 coding sequence is TGTGCCAGCAGTTACACAACGGGACAGCGCGAAGCTTTCTTT. Translating it yields CASSYTTGQREAFF.

This clone came up once. The chain links TRBV6-6 to TRBJ1-2, with TRBD1 identical over 8 bases. V lost 5 bases, J lost 3 bases, and 8 bases stayed unmatched. The germline gives CDR1 MNHNY, CDR2 SVGAGI (reference sequence). This CDR3 is built from 15 residues. The CDR3 reads CASSTSRGRDYGYTF. The CDR3 nucleotides are TGTGCCAGCAGTACTTCCAGGGGGCGCGACTATGGCTACACCTTC.

This chain joins TRBV19 and TRBJ1-1; 9 nucleotides line up with TRBD1. There are 15 residues in the CDR3. The germline V gene encodes CDR1 LNHDA and CDR2 SQIVND (reference sequence). J was trimmed by 4 bases and V by 1 base; bases with no gene match: 4. CDR3 sequence: CASSIAWTGVTEAFF. DNA of the CDR3: TGTGCCAGTAGTATAGCCTGGACAGGGGTCACTGAAGCTTTCTTT.

This clone was detected only a few times. The chain links TRBV2 to TRBJ1-1; a weak D match, TRBD1 (5 bases). CDR3 size: 16 residues. V lost 0 bases to trimming and J lost 1 base, with 12 bases between them. The V gene's germline CDR1 is SNHLY and CDR2 FYNNEI. DNA of the CDR3: TGTGCCAGCAGTGAAGCTGGGGGACTGGGGAACACTGAAGCTTTCTTT. Translated: CASSEAGGLGNTEAFF.

This chain joins TRBV10-3 and TRBJ1-5, with TRBD1 matching over 8 bases. The V and J ends lost 10 bases and 4 bases, in that order; junction bases with no gene match: 9. Germline V CDR1 and CDR2: ENHRY, SYGVKD. This CDR3 is built from 14 residues. The CDR3 DNA reads as TGTGCCACCAAAGGACAGGGAGCAAATCAGCCCCAGCATTTT. This codes for CATKGQGANQPQHF.

This rearrangement joins TRBV24-1 to TRBJ2-3; TRBD1 matches at 12 bases. The V gene's germline CDR1 is KGHDR and CDR2 SFDVKD. The length of the CDR3 is 15 residues. The ends lost 2 bases at V and 11 bases at J; junction bases unmatched: 7. The CDR3 reads CATSDSGTGGREQYF. In DNA form, the CDR3 reads TGTGCCACCAGTGATTCCGGGACAGGGGGCCGGGAGCAGTATTTT.